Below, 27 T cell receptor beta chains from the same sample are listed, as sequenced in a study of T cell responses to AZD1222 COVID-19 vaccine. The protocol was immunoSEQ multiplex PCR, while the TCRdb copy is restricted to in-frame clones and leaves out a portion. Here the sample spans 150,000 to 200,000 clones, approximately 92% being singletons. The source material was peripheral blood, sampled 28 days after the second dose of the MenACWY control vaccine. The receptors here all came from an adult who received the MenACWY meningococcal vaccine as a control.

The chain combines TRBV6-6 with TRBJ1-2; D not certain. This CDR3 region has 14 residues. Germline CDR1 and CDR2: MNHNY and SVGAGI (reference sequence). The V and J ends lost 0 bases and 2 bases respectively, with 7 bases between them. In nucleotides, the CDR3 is TGTGCCAGCAGTTACTCAGGCGGCAACTATGGCTACACCTTC. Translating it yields CASSYSGGNYGYTF.

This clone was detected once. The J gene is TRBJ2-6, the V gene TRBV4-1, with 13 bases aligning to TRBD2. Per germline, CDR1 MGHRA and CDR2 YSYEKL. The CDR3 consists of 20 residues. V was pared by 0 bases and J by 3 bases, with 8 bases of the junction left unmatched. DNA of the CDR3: TGCGCCAGCAGCCAAGATGATTTGACTAGCGGGAGGTATGGGGCCAACGTCCTGACTTTC. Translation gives CASSQDDLTSGRYGANVLTF.

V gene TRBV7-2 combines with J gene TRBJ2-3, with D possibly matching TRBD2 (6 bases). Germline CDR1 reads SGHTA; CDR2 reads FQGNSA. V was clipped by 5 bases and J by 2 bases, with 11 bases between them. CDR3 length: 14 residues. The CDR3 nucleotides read TGTGCCAGCAGCCCGGGACTTGACACAGATACGCAGTATTTT. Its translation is CASSPGLDTDTQYF.

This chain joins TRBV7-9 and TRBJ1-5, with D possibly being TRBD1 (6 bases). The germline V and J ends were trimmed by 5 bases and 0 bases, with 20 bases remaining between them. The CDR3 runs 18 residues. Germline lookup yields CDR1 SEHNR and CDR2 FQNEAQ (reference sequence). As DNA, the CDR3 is TGTGCCAGCAGCGGGGGGCGCCTCGACTCATATAGCAATCAGCCCCAGCATTTT. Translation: CASSGGRLDSYSNQPQHF. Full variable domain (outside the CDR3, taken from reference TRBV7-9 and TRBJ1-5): DTGVSQNPRHKITKRGQNVTFRCDPISEHNRLYWYRQTLGQGPEFLTYFQNEAQLEKSRLLSDRFSAERPKGSFSTLEIQRTEQGDSAMYLCASSGGRLDSYSNQPQHFGDGTRLSIL.

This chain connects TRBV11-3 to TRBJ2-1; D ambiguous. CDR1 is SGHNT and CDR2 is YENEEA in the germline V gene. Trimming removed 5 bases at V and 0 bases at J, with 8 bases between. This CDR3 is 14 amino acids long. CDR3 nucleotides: TGTGCCAGCAGCCTAGTTAACTCCTACAATGAGCAGTTCTTC. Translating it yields CASSLVNSYNEQFF.

The CDR3 nucleotides are TGTGCCAGCAGCGTCACGGGTGAAAATGAGCAGTTCTTC. Its translation: CASSVTGENEQFF. The chain is built from TRBV9 and TRBJ2-1, with D hard to call. The germline CDR1 and CDR2 sequences are SGDLS and YYNGEE. This CDR3 region has 13 residues. The germline V and J ends were trimmed by 2 bases and 7 bases, with 10 bases remaining between them.

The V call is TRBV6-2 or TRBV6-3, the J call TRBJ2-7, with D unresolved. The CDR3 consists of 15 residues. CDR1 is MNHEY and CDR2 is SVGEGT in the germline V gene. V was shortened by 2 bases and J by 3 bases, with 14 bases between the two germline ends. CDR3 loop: CASSYLTEARYEQYF. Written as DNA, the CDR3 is TGTGCCAGCAGTTACCTCACAGAGGCGCGCTACGAGCAGTACTTC.

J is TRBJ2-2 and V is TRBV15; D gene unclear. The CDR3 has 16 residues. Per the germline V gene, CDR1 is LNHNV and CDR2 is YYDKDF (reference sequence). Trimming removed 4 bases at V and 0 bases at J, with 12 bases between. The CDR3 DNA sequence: TGTGCCACCAGCACTTGGCCGGACCCGAACACCGGGGAGCTGTTTTTT. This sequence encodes CATSTWPDPNTGELFF.

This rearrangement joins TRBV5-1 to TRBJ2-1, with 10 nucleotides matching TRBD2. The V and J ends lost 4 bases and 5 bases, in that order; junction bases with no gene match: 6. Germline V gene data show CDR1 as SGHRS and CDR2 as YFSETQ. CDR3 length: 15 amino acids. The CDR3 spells CASSQRLAGHNEQFF. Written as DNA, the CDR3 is TGCGCCAGCAGCCAACGACTAGCGGGCCACAATGAGCAGTTCTTC.

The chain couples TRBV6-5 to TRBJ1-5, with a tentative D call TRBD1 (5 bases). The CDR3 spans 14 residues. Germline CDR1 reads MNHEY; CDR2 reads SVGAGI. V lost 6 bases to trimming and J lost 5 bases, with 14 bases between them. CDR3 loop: CASSTWGVDQPQHF. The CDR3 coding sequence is TGTGCCAGCAGCACATGGGGGGTCGATCAGCCCCAGCATTTT.

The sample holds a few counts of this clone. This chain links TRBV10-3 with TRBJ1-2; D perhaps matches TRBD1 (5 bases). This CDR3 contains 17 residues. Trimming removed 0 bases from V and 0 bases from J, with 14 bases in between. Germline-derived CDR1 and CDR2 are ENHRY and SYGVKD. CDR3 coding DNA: TGTGCCATCAGTGAGTCAGGATTGATGACAGCTAACTATGGCTACACCTTC. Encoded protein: CAISESGLMTANYGYTF.

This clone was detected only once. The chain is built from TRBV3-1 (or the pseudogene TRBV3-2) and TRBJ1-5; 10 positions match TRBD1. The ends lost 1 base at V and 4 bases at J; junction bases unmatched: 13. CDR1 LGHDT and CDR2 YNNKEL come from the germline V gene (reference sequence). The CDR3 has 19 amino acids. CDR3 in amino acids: CASSQGLPGQGLKNQPQHF. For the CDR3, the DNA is TGTGCCAGCAGCCAAGGACTACCGGGACAGGGGTTGAAGAATCAGCCCCAGCATTTT.

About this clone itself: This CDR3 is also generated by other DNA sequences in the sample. This CDR3 reads CASSLLDSSNQPQHF. The CDR3, as DNA: TGTGCCAGCAGCCTGTTAGACAGCTCCAATCAGCCCCAGCATTTT. The chain joins TRBV7-8 to TRBJ1-5; TRBD1 might be the D (5 bases). Germline V gives CDR1 SGHVS, CDR2 FQNEAQ. The CDR3 consists of 15 residues. Between the trimmed V and J ends, which lost 5 bases and 3 bases, there was a span of 14 bases.

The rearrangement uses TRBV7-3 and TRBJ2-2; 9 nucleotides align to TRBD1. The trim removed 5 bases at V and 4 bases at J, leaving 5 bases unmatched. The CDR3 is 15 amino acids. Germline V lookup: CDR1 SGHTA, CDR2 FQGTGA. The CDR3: CASSVLTGGTGELFF. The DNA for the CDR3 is TGTGCCAGCAGCGTCCTGACAGGGGGCACCGGGGAGCTGTTTTTT.

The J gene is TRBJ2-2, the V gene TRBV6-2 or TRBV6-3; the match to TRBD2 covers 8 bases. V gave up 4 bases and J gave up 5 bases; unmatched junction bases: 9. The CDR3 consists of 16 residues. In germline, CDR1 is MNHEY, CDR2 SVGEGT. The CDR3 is CASSWTSGRGTGELFF. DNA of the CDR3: TGTGCCAGCAGTTGGACCAGCGGGAGAGGGACCGGGGAGCTGTTTTTT.

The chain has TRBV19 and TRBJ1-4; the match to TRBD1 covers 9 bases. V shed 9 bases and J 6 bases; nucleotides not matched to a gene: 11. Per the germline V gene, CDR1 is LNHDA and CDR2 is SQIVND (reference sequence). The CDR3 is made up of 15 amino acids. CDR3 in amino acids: CASHRTGESDEKLFF. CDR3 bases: TGTGCCAGCCATCGGACAGGGGAGTCGGATGAAAAACTGTTTTTT.

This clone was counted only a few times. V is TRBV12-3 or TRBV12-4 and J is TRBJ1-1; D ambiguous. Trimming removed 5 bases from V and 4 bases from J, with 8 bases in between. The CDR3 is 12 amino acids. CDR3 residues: CASSRWVTEAFF. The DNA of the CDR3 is TGTGCCAGCAGTCGATGGGTCACTGAAGCTTTCTTT.

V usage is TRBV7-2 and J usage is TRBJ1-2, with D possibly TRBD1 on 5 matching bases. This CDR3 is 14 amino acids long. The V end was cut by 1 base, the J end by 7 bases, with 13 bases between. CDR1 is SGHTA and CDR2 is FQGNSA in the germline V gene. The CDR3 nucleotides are TGTGCCAGCAGCTTAGATGCAGGGTCTCGTGGCTACACCTTC. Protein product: CASSLDAGSRGYTF.

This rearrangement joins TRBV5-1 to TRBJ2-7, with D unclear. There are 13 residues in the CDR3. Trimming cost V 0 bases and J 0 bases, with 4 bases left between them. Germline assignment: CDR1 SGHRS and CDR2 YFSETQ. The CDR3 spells CASSLVSSYEQYF. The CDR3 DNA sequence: TGCGCCAGCAGCTTGGTCAGCTCCTACGAGCAGTACTTC.

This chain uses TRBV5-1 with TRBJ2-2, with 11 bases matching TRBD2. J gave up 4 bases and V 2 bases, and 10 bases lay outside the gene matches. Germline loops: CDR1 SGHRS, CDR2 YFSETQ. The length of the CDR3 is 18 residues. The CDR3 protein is CASSFTTSGIVSTGELFF. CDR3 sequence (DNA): TGCGCCAGCAGCTTTACGACTAGCGGGATTGTGAGCACCGGGGAGCTGTTTTTT.

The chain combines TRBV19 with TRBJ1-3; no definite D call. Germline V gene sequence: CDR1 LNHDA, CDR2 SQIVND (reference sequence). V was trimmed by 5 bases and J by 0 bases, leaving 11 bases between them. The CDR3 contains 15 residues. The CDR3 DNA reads TGTGCCAGTAGTTCGGACGGACGCTCTGGAAACACCATATATTTT. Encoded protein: CASSSDGRSGNTIYF.

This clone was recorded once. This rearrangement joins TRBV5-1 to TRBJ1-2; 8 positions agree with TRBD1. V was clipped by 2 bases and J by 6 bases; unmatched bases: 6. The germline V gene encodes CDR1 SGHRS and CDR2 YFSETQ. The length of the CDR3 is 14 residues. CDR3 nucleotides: TGCGCCAGCAGCTTTCAGGGGGCCGAGAATGGCTACACCTTC. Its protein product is CASSFQGAENGYTF.

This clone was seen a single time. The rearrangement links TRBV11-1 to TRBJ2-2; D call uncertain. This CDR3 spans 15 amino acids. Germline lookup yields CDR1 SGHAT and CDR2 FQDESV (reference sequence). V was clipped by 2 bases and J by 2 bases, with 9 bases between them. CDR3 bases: TGTGCCAGCAGCTTAAAACCTTTTAACACCGGGGAGCTGTTTTTT. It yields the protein CASSLKPFNTGELFF. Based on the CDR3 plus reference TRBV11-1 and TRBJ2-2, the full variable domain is EAEVAQSPRYKITEKSQAVAFWCDPISGHATLYWYRQILGQGPELLVQFQDESVVDDSQLPKDRFSAERLKGVDSTLKIQPAELGDSAMYLCASSLKPFNTGELFFGEGSRLTVL.

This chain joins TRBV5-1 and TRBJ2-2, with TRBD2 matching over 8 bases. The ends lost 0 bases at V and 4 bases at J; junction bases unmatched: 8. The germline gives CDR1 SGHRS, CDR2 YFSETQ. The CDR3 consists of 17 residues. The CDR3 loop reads CASSLDEAGGGTGELFF. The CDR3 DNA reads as TGCGCCAGCAGCTTGGATGAGGCGGGAGGTGGCACCGGGGAGCTGTTTTTT. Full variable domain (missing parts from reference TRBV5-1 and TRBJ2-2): KAGVTQTPRYLIKTRGQQVTLSCSPISGHRSVSWYQQTPGQGLQFLFEYFSETQRNKGNFPGRFSGRQFSNSRSEMNVSTLELGDSALYLCASSLDEAGGGTGELFFGEGSRLTVL.

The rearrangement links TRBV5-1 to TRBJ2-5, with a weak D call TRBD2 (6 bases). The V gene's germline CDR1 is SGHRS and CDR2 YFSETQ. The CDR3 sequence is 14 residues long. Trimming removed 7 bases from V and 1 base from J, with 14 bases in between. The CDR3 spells CASAYRDSQETQYF. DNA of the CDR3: TGCGCCAGCGCCTACCGGGACTCCCAAGAGACCCAGTACTTC.

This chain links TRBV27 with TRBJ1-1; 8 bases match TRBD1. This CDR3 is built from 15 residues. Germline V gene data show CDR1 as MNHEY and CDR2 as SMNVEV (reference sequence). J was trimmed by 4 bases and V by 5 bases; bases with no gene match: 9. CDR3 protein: CASSVTQTGVTEAFF. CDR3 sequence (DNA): TGTGCCAGCAGTGTAACTCAGACAGGGGTCACTGAAGCTTTCTTT.

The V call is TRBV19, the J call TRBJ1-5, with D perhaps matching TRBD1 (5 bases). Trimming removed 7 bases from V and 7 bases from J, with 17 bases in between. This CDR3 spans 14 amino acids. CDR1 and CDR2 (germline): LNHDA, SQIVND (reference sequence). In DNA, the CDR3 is TGTGCCAGTACCTTGGGACGAAAGGGACAGCCCCAGCATTTT. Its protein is CASTLGRKGQPQHF.